This entry lists 15 T cell receptor beta chains sequenced from one sample in a study of blood T cell repertoires in COVID-19. Sequenced by immunoSEQ multiplex PCR; TCRdb stores in-frame clones only, minus some. The top ten hold about 1.5% of the sample, which has 400,000 to 500,000 clones, roughly 84% seen once. The sample consisted of PBMCs or T cells enriched from blood (not recorded which). The receptor source for this set is a woman in her late teens or twenties who had been exposed to COVID-19.

The gene calls are TRBV27 and TRBJ2-2; 7 bases agree with TRBD2. With V trimmed by 2 bases and J by 6 bases, 3 bases remained unmatched. Germline lookup yields CDR1 MNHEY and CDR2 SMNVEV (reference sequence). CDR3 length: 14 amino acids. The CDR3 sequence is CASSLERDSGELFF. Here the CDR3 DNA reads TGTGCCAGCAGTTTAGAGCGGGACTCCGGGGAGCTGTTTTTT.

The V and J genes are TRBV2 and TRBJ2-5; no definite D call. This CDR3 spans 11 amino acids. Germline values: CDR1 SNHLY, CDR2 FYNNEI. Trimming removed 3 bases from V and 5 bases from J, with 4 bases in between. This CDR3 reads CASSERETQYF. In DNA form, the CDR3 reads TGTGCCAGCAGTGAGAGGGAGACCCAGTACTTC.

The chain combines TRBV10-3 with TRBJ1-3; 8 bases agree with TRBD1. V was clipped by 10 bases and J by 2 bases; unmatched bases: 4. The germline V gene has CDR1 ENHRY and CDR2 SYGVKD. There are 13 residues in the CDR3. CDR3 nucleotide sequence: TGTGCCACATTGACAGGGGCTGGAAACACCATATATTTT. It translates to CATLTGAGNTIYF.

The gene calls are TRBV24-1 and TRBJ2-1; 7 bases agree with TRBD1. The CDR3 is 15 residues long. The germline V gene has CDR1 KGHDR and CDR2 SFDVKD. Germline trimming cut 4 bases from V and 8 bases from J; bases unmatched to any gene: 10. The CDR3 region is CATSDRDRVRDEQFF. The CDR3 coding sequence is TGTGCCACCAGTGACCGTGACAGGGTACGCGATGAGCAGTTCTTC.

The sample holds a few counts of this clone. The chain uses TRBV7-3 and TRBJ1-6, with 8 bases fitting TRBD1. CDR3 length: 14 residues. Germline trimming cut 0 bases from V and 10 bases from J; bases unmatched to any gene: 2. The germline V gene has CDR1 SGHTA and CDR2 FQGTGA. The CDR3 loop reads CASSLTTGVSPLHF. DNA for the CDR3: TGTGCCAGCAGCTTAACGACAGGGGTCTCACCCCTCCACTTT.

The chain combines TRBV7-2 with TRBJ2-3, with 7 bases aligning to TRBD2. The V segment lost 5 bases and the J segment 0 bases; nucleotides outside the gene matches: 5. CDR3 size: 15 residues. Germline V gives CDR1 SGHTA, CDR2 FQGNSA. CDR3 in DNA: TGTGCCAGCAGCCCCCGGGGGGATAGCACAGATACGCAGTATTTT. Encoded protein: CASSPRGDSTDTQYF.

V gene TRBV7-2 combines with J gene TRBJ1-5, with TRBD1 as a possible D gene (6 bases). Trimming took 5 bases from V and 3 from J, leaving 11 bases between them. In germline, CDR1 is SGHTA, CDR2 FQGNSA. The CDR3 is 14 amino acids. The CDR3 bases are TGTGCCAGCAGCCCGGACAGAATCAATCAGCCCCAGCATTTT. Amino acid sequence: CASSPDRINQPQHF.

This chain connects TRBV5-1 to TRBJ1-1; 8 bases map to TRBD1. Germline values: CDR1 SGHRS, CDR2 YFSETQ. V gave up 0 bases and J gave up 4 bases; unmatched junction bases: 5. The CDR3 is made up of 15 amino acids. The DNA for the CDR3 is TGCGCCAGCAGCTTGGATCAGGGGGCGGGCACTGAAGCTTTCTTT. Its translation is CASSLDQGAGTEAFF.

The chain employs TRBV18 and TRBJ2-7, with TRBD1 matching 9 bases. The CDR3 has 15 residues. Germline V CDR1 and CDR2: KGHSH, LQKENI. Trimming took 5 bases from V and 4 from J; bases not matched to a gene: 9. CDR3 sequence (DNA): TGTGCCAGCTCATTACCCGGGACAGGGAGATACGAGCAGTACTTC. Translating gives CASSLPGTGRYEQYF.

The V call is TRBV18, the J call TRBJ2-1; D remains unclear. The CDR3 has 14 amino acids. The V end was cut by 2 bases, the J end by 5 bases, with 10 bases between. The V gene's germline CDR1 is KGHSH and CDR2 LQKENI. CDR3 in amino acids: CASSPSAEHNEQFF. The CDR3 DNA sequence: TGTGCCAGCTCACCATCGGCGGAACACAATGAGCAGTTCTTC.

V and J are TRBV15 and TRBJ1-2, with 7 bases matching TRBD1. The V segment lost 0 bases and the J segment 8 bases; nucleotides outside the gene matches: 3. Germline V gene data show CDR1 as LNHNV and CDR2 as YYDKDF (reference sequence). The CDR3 loop spans 13 amino acids. CDR3 nucleotides: TGTGCCACCAGCAGAGAACCGGGACAGGGCTACACCTTC. This encodes CATSREPGQGYTF.

This chain connects TRBV7-9 to TRBJ2-5; the match to TRBD2 covers 8 bases. Looked up from germline, CDR1 is SEHNR and CDR2 is FQNEAQ (reference sequence). The CDR3 runs 15 residues. The trim removed 5 bases at V and 3 bases at J, leaving 8 bases unmatched. CDR3 sequence reads: CASSASGGRKETQYF. The CDR3 coding sequence is TGTGCCAGCAGCGCCAGCGGGGGCCGTAAAGAGACCCAGTACTTC.

J is TRBJ2-3 and V is TRBV18; 10 bases match TRBD2. With 7 bases clipped from V and 4 bases from J, the junction kept 5 bases outside the gene matches. CDR3 length: 14 residues. Per germline, CDR1 KGHSH and CDR2 LQKENI. CDR3 nucleotide sequence: TGTGCCAGCTTCCTAGCGGGAGCGGCAGATACGCAGTATTTT. Protein product: CASFLAGAADTQYF.

The chain links TRBV5-5 to TRBJ1-1; possibly TRBD1 for D (5 bases). Germline-derived CDR1 and CDR2 are SGHKS and YYEKEE (reference sequence). CDR3 length: 17 amino acids. V lost 0 bases and J 1 base, leaving 16 bases between the germline ends. In DNA form, the CDR3 reads TGTGCCAGCAGCTTGGGCCCAGGGTCAGTTAGGAACACTGAAGCTTTCTTT. Translated: CASSLGPGSVRNTEAFF.

V usage is TRBV18 and J usage is TRBJ2-5; weak D call: TRBD2 (5 bases). V was clipped by 2 bases and J by 5 bases, with 12 bases between them. The CDR3 loop spans 14 amino acids. Germline V gene data show CDR1 as KGHSH and CDR2 as LQKENI. The CDR3 nucleotides are TGTGCCAGCTCACCAATCGGAGGTACGGAGACCCAGTACTTC. This encodes CASSPIGGTETQYF.